A single sample is the source of the 5 T cell receptor beta chains below, sequenced in a study of T cells in Graves' hyperthyroidism and ophthalmopathy. TCR beta CDR3 region amplification was performed from RNA transcripts. A first-round RT-PCR of the TCR CDR3 used the HTBI primer set. TCRdb processed the multiplex PCR reads anew with MiXCR; each CDR3 protein has one entry. Found here are 300,000 to 400,000 distinct CDR3 sequences, about 18% of them singletons; the top ten hold approximately 49%. Input material: blood. The receptor set was obtained from a woman aged 50 to 60 with Graves' hyperthyroidism.

The chain is built from TRBV18 and TRBJ1-6; D is unresolved. V was trimmed by 6 bases and J by 6 bases, leaving 21 bases between them. The CDR3 is 17 residues long. CDR1 and CDR2 from the germline V gene are KGHSH and LQKENI. The CDR3 DNA reads TGTGCCAGCTCCCCGGACCAAGCGATTGGGAGTAATTCACCCCTCCACTTT. Translating it yields CASSPDQAIGSNSPLHF.

This clonotype was counted many times. The rearrangement uses TRBV28 and TRBJ1-5; the D is unclear. The CDR3 has 13 residues. The germline V gene has CDR1 MDHEN and CDR2 SYDVKM. Trimming cost V 2 bases and J 3 bases, with 5 bases left between them. The CDR3 sequence is CASSLDFNQPQHF. CDR3 in DNA: TGTGCCAGCAGTTTAGATTTCAATCAGCCCCAGCATTTT.

Many counts were recorded for this clonotype. The chain uses TRBV30 and TRBJ1-1, with D possibly TRBD1 on 5 matching bases. The V end lost 4 bases, the J end lost 1 base, and 22 bases lay between the germline ends. Germline values: CDR1 GTSNPN, CDR2 SVGIG (reference sequence). The CDR3 runs to 17 residues. The CDR3 reads CAWTNLGLGLWNTEAFF. The CDR3 DNA sequence: TGTGCCTGGACGAACCTAGGTTTGGGGCTTTGGAACACTGAAGCTTTCTTT.

This clonotype was counted a few times. CDR3 protein: CAWSVPGGHYEQYF. As DNA, the CDR3 is TGTGCCTGGAGTGTACCGGGGGGGCACTACGAGCAGTACTTC. The chain joins TRBV30 to TRBJ2-7; 8 bases are shared with TRBD2. The CDR3 is made up of 14 amino acids. CDR1 is GTSNPN, CDR2 SVGIG, per germline (reference sequence). V was clipped by 0 bases and J by 3 bases; unmatched bases: 4.

The CDR3 spells CSARDSGTGAYEQYF. In nucleotides, the CDR3 is TGCAGTGCTAGAGATTCGGGGACAGGGGCCTACGAGCAGTACTTC. The chain carries TRBV20-1 and TRBJ2-7; 10 bases align to TRBD1. Germline lookup yields CDR1 DFQATT and CDR2 SNEGSKA (reference sequence). The V gene end was trimmed by 0 bases and the J gene end by 2 bases; junction bases not matched to a gene: 4. The length of the CDR3 is 15 residues.